Below, one TCR beta chain is given with its context. The antigen remains unidentified. The sample belongs to a study of T cells after posttransplantation cyclophosphamide. Study-level findings and limits: Tissue-infiltrating T cells from skin or gut overlapped little with blood T cells. Later blood repertoires were often dominated by clones from the donor CD8+ memory compartment. Recipient CMV seropositivity and CMV reactivation strongly tracked TRB clonality.

The V gene end was trimmed by 1 base and the J gene end by 6 bases; junction bases not matched to a gene: 3. The CDR3 runs to 14 residues. Germline assignment: CDR1 MNHNS and CDR2 SASEGT. Sequenced by immunoSEQ multiplex PCR; TCRdb stores in-frame clones only, minus some. The data hold about 52,000 clones, with roughly 84% observed a single time. The chain is built from TRBV6-1 and TRBJ1-5; the match to TRBD1 covers 7 bases. What was sequenced was PBMCs. The TCR sequence derives from a man between 25 and 39 years old with a blood cancer, CMV-positive, and with a related stem cell donor. The CDR3 here is CASSEGAGGQPQHF. Here the CDR3 DNA reads TGTGCCAGCAGTGAAGGGGCAGGGGGTCAGCCCCAGCATTTT.